The clone carrying this TCR beta chain is a singleton in its sample. This sample was included in a study of blood T cell repertoires in COVID-19. Data came from immunoSEQ multiplex PCR; TCRdb stores just in-frame clones and leaves some out. The table shows 270,000 or so clones, with 85% to 90% occurring only once. CDR1 and CDR2 (germline): GTSNPN, SVGIG (reference sequence). The J segment lost 6 bases and the V segment lost 3 bases, leaving 10 bases of the junction unmatched. The CDR3 extends over 15 amino acids. This TCR was recovered from a woman in her twenties or thirties with acute COVID-19. The sample was PBMCs or T cells enriched from blood (not recorded which). This sequence joins TRBV30 and TRBJ2-3; 9 bases are a match to TRBD2. CDR3 nucleotides: TGTGCCTGGAGGGTAGGTTTAGCGGGAGTTGATACGCAGTATTTT. Translating it yields CAWRVGLAGVDTQYF.